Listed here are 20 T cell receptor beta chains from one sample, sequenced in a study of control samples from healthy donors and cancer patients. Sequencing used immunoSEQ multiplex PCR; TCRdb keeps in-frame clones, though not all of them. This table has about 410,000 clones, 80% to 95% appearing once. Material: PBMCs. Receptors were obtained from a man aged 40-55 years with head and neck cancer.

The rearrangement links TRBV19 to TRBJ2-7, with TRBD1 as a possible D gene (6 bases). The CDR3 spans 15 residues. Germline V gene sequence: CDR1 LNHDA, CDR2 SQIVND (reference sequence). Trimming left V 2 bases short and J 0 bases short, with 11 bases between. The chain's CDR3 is CASSIQDSFSYEQYF. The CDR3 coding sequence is TGTGCCAGTAGTATACAGGACAGTTTCTCCTACGAGCAGTACTTC.

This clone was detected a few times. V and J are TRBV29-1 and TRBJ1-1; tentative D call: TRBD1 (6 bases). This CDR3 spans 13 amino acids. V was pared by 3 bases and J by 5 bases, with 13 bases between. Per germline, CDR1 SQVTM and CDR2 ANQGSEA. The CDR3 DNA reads TGCAGCGTTGACCGAGGGGGAGGTACTGAAGCTTTCTTT. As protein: CSVDRGGGTEAFF.

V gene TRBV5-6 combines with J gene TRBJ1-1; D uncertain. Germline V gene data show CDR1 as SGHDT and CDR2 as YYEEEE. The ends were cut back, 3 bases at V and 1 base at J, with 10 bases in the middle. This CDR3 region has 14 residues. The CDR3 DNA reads TGTGCCAGCAGCTATGGACTGGAGAACACTGAAGCTTTCTTT. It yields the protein CASSYGLENTEAFF.

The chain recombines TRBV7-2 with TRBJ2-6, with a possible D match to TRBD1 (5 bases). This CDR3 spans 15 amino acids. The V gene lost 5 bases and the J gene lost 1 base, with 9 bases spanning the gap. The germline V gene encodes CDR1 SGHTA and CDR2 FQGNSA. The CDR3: CASSTTDSGANVLTF. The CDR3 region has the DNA TGTGCCAGCAGCACGACAGATTCTGGGGCCAACGTCCTGACTTTC.

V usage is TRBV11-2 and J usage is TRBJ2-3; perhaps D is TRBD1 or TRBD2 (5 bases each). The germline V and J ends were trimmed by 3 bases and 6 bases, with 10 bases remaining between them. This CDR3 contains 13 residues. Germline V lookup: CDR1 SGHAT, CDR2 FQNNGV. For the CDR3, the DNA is TGTGCCAGCAGCTTCGGCAGGGAGGATACGCAGTATTTT. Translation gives CASSFGREDTQYF.

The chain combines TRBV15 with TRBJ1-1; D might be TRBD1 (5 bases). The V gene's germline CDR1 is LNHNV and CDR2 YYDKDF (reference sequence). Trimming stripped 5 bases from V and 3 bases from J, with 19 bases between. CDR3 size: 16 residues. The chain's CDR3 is CATSGVLSPGDTEAFF. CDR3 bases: TGTGCCACCAGCGGAGTCCTCTCCCCGGGGGACACTGAAGCTTTCTTT. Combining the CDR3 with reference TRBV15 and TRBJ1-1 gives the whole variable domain DAMVIQNPRYQVTQFGKPVTLSCSQTLNHNVMYWYQQKSSQAPKLLFHYYDKDFNNEADTPDNFQSRRPNTSFCFLDIRSPGLGDTAMYLCATSGVLSPGDTEAFFGQGTRLTVV.

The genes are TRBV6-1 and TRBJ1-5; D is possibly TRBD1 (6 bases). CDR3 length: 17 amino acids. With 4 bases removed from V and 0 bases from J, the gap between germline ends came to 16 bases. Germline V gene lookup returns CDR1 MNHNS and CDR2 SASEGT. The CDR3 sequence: CASSGHTGPYSNQPQHF. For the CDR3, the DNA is TGTGCCAGCAGTGGGCACACAGGGCCGTATAGCAATCAGCCCCAGCATTTT.

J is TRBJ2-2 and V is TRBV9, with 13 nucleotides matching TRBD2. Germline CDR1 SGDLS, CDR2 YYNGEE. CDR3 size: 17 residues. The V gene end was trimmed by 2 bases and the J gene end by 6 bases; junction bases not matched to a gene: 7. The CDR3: CASSVTSGGPSPGELFF. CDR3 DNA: TGTGCCAGCAGCGTGACTAGCGGGGGGCCCTCCCCCGGGGAGCTGTTTTTT.

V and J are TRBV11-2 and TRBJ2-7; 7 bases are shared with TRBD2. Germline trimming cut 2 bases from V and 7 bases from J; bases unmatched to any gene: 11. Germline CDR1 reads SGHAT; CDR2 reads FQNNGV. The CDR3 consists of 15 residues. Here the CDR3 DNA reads TGTGCCAGCAGCTTAATTGCGGGAGCCCACTTGGAGCAGTACTTC. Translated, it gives CASSLIAGAHLEQYF.

The CDR3 sequence: CASSRPSGANVLTF. The CDR3 coding sequence is TGTGCCAGCAGCCGCCCCTCTGGGGCCAACGTCCTGACTTTC. The genes are TRBV7-2 and TRBJ2-6; the D is unclear. CDR3 length: 14 residues. V lost 5 bases and J 0 bases, leaving 5 bases between the germline ends. Looked up from germline, CDR1 is SGHTA and CDR2 is FQGNSA.

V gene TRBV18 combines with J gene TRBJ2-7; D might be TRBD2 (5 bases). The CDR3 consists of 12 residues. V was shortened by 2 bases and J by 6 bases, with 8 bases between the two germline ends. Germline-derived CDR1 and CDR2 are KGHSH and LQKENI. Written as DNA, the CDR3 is TGTGCCAGCTCACCAGGACTGGGCGAGCAGTACTTC. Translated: CASSPGLGEQYF.

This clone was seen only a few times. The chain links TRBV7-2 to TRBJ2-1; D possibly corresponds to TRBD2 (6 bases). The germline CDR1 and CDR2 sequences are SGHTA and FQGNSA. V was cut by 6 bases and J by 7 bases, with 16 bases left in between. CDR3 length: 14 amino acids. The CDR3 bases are TGTGCCAGCAGTTCGCTGGGACGGGAGAATGAGCAGTTCTTC. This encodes CASSSLGRENEQFF.

This CDR3 reads CASSFSPDRAGNQPQHF. As DNA, the CDR3 is TGTGCCAGCAGTTTCTCACCTGACAGGGCGGGCAATCAGCCCCAGCATTTT. V usage is TRBV28 and J usage is TRBJ1-5; TRBD1 matches 7 bases. CDR3 size: 17 residues. Germline CDR1 and CDR2: MDHEN and SYDVKM. Trimming removed 3 bases from V and 2 bases from J; junction bases left unmatched: 10. Full variable domain (missing parts from reference TRBV28 and TRBJ1-5): DVKVTQSSRYLVKRTGEKVFLECVQDMDHENMFWYRQDPGLGLRLIYFSYDVKMKEKGDIPEGYSVSREKKERFSLILESASTNQTSMYLCASSFSPDRAGNQPQHFGDGTRLSIL.

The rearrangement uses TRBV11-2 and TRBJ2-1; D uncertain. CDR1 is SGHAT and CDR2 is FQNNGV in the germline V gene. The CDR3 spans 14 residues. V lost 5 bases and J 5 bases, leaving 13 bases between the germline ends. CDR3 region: CASSDISRDNEQFF. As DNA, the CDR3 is TGTGCCAGCAGCGACATTTCCAGAGACAATGAGCAGTTCTTC. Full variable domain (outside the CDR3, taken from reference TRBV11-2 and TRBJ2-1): EAGVAQSPRYKIIEKRQSVAFWCNPISGHATLYWYQQILGQGPKLLIQFQNNGVVDDSQLPKDRFSAERLKGVDSTLKIQPAKLEDSAVYLCASSDISRDNEQFFGPGTRLTVL.

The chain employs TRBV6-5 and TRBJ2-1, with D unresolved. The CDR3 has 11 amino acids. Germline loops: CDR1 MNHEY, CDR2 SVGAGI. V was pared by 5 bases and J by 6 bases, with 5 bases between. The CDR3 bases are TGTGCCAGCAGTATTCGCAATGAGCAGTTCTTC. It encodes CASSIRNEQFF.

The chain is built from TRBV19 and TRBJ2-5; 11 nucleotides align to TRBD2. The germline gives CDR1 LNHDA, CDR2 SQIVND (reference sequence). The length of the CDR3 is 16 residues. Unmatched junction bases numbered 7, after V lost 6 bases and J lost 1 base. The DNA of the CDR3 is TGTGCCAGTAGCCGTGGGACTAGCGGAGGCCAAGAGACCCAGTACTTC. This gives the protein CASSRGTSGGQETQYF. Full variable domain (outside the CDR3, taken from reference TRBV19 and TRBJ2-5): DGGITQSPKYLFRKEGQNVTLSCEQNLNHDAMYWYRQDPGQGLRLIYYSQIVNDFQKGDIAEGYSVSREKKESFPLTVTSAQKNPTAFYLCASSRGTSGGQETQYFGPGTRLLVL.

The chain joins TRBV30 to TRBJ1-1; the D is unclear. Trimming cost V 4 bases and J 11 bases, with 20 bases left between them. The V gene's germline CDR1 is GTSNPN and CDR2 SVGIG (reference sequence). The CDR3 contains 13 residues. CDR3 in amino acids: CAWTAGSWMRAFF. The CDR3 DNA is TGTGCCTGGACTGCGGGGTCGTGGATGCGGGCTTTCTTT.

CDR3: CASSSYGTGLTYEQYF. CDR3 in DNA: TGTGCCAGCAGTTCCTACGGGACAGGGTTGACCTACGAGCAGTACTTC. The chain uses TRBV28 and TRBJ2-7, with TRBD1 identical over 9 bases. This CDR3 has 16 amino acids. CDR1 MDHEN and CDR2 SYDVKM come from the germline V gene. Trimming at V came to 4 bases and at J to 2 bases, leaving 9 bases not matched to a gene.

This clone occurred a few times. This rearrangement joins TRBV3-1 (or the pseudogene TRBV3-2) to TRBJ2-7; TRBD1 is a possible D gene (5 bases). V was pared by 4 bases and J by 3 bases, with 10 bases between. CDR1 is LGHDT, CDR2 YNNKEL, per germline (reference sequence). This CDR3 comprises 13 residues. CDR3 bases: TGTGCCAGCAGCCGCAGGGATGACTACGAGCAGTACTTC. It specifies CASSRRDDYEQYF.

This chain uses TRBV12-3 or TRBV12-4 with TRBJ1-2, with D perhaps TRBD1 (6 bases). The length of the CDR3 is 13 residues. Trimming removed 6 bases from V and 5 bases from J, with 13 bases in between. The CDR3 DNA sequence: TGTGCCAGCAGATCCGGACAGCGATATGGCTACACCTTC. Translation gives CASRSGQRYGYTF.